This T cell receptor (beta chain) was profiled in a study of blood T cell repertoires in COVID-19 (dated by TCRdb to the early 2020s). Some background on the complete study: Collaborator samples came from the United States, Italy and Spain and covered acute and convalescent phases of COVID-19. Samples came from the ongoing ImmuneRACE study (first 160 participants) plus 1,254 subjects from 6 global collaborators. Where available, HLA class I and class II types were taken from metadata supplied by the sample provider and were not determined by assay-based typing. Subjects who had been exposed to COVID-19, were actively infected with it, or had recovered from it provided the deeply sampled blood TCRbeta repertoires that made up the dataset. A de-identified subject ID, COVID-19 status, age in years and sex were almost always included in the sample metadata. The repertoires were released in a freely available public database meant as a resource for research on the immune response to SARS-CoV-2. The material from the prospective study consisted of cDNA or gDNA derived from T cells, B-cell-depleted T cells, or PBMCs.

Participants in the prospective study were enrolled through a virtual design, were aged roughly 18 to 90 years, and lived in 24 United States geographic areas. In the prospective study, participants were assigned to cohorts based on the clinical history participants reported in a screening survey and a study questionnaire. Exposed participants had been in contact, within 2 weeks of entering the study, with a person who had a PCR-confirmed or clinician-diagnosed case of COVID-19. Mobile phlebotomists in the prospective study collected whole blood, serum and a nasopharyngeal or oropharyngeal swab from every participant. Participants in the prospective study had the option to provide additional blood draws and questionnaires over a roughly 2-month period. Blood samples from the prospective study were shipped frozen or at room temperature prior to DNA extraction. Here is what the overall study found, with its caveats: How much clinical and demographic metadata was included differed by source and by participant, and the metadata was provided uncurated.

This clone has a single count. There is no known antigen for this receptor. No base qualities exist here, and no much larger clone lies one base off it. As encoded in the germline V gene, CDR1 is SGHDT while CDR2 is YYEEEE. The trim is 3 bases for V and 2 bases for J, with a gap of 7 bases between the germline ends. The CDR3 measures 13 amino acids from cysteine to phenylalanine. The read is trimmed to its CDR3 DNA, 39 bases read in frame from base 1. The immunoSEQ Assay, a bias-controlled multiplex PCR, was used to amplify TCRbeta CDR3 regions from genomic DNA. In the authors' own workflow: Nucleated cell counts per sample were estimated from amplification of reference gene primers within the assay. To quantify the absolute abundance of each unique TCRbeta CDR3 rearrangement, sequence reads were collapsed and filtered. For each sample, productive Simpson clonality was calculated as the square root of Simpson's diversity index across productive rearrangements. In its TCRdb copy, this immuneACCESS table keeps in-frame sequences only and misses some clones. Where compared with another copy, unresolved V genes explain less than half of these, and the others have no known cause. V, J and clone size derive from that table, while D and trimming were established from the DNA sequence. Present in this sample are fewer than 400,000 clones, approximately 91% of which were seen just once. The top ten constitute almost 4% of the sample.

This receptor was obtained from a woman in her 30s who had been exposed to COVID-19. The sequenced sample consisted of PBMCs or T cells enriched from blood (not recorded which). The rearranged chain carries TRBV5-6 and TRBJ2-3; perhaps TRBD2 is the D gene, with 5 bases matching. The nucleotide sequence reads TGTGCCAGCAGCTCAGACTACACAGATACGCAGTATTTT. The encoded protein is CASSSDYTDTQYF.